These 30 T cell receptor beta chains were all obtained from the same sample, sequenced in a study of blood T cells in healthy people across ages. Next came a second PCR, run for about 6 to 11 cycles, which used a sample-barcoded 5' primer along with a J-beta primer mix. Each CDR3 protein gets one entry after TCRdb re-called the 5' RACE reads with MiXCR. This sample yields 1.5 million to 2 million distinct CDR3 sequences, of which around 42% are seen a single time; 23% belongs to the top ten. The specimen sequenced was blood. The receptors originated from a human donor in good health.

Comments on this clonotype: This clone may be a read error of a much larger clone one base away. The rearrangement uses TRBV12-3 or TRBV12-4 and TRBJ2-5; 7 bases match TRBD1. CDR3 length: 13 amino acids. DNA of the CDR3: TGTGCCAGCCCCGGGGACAGACAAGAGACCCGGTACTTC. Protein: CASPGDRQETRYF.

The V and J genes are TRBV6-5 and TRBJ2-7; the match to TRBD1 covers 9 bases. The J segment lost 4 bases and the V segment lost 7 bases, leaving 8 bases of the junction unmatched. Germline V gives CDR1 MNHEY, CDR2 SVGAGI. The CDR3 totals 14 residues. DNA for the CDR3: TGTGCCAGCACCCGGGACAGGGAAGGGTACGAGCAGTACTTC. This codes for CASTRDREGYEQYF.

This clonotype was detected only a few times. The V call is TRBV12-3 or TRBV12-4, the J call TRBJ2-1, with D maybe TRBD1 (5 bases). This CDR3 has 14 amino acids. Trimming removed 6 bases from V and 8 bases from J, with 17 bases in between. The CDR3 is CASSLTENPDEQFF. The CDR3, as DNA: TGTGCCAGCAGCCTGACAGAAAACCCGGATGAGCAGTTCTTC.

There are a few counts of this clonotype. V is TRBV6-5 and J is TRBJ2-5; TRBD1 might be the D (5 bases). The V end lost 4 bases, the J end lost 2 bases, and 17 bases lay between the germline ends. Germline V gene data show CDR1 as MNHEY and CDR2 as SVGAGI. This CDR3 spans 16 amino acids. Here the CDR3 reads CASSLSQGRMQETQYF. The CDR3 nucleotides read TGTGCCAGCAGTTTGAGTCAGGGTCGGATGCAAGAGACCCAGTACTTC.

The chain combines TRBV29-1 with TRBJ2-3; 8 nucleotides align to TRBD2. The V gene's germline CDR1 is SQVTM and CDR2 ANQGSEA. V shed 0 bases, J shed 2 bases, and the junction held 4 bases outside the gene matches. This CDR3 has 15 residues. The CDR3 spells CSVEESGGITDTQYF. In nucleotides, the CDR3 is TGCAGCGTTGAAGAGAGCGGGGGTATCACAGATACGCAGTATTTT.

This clonotype was seen a few times. The chain has TRBV4-1 and TRBJ2-4; D unclear. Germline values: CDR1 MGHRA, CDR2 YSYEKL. The ends were cut back, 0 bases at V and 2 bases at J, with 17 bases in the middle. This CDR3 contains 18 residues. The DNA for the CDR3 is TGCGCCAGCAGCCAAGACGAATGGTTGGGTGGGTCCAAAAACATTCAGTACTTC. Translated, it gives CASSQDEWLGGSKNIQYF.

The genes are TRBV29-1 and TRBJ2-3; 10 positions agree with TRBD1. V shed 7 bases, J shed 4 bases, and the junction held 17 bases outside the gene matches. The germline CDR1 and CDR2 sequences are SQVTM and ANQGSEA. The CDR3 length is 17 residues. Here the CDR3 reads CSGILLGTGDIADTQYF. In DNA, the CDR3 is TGCAGCGGAATATTACTCGGGACAGGGGACATTGCAGATACGCAGTATTTT.

This clonotype was detected only a few times. This rearrangement joins TRBV7-9 to TRBJ1-2, with D tentatively TRBD1 (5 bases). Germline assignment: CDR1 SEHNR and CDR2 FQNEAQ (reference sequence). Trimming stripped 5 bases from V and 3 bases from J, with 19 bases between. The CDR3 consists of 16 residues. The CDR3 protein is CASSRGGVSGDYGYTF. DNA for the CDR3: TGTGCCAGCAGCAGGGGTGGAGTGAGTGGAGACTATGGCTACACCTTC.

Only a few counts were recorded for this clonotype. The V gene is TRBV7-9, the J gene TRBJ2-1, with 7 bases lining up with TRBD1. Germline V lookup: CDR1 SEHNR, CDR2 FQNEAQ (reference sequence). Unmatched junction bases numbered 10, after V lost 3 bases and J lost 8 bases. The CDR3 runs 15 residues. The chain's CDR3 is CASSFGTARGDEQFF. CDR3 DNA sequence: TGTGCCAGCAGCTTCGGGACAGCCCGTGGGGATGAGCAGTTCTTC. The whole variable domain, remainder taken from reference TRBV7-9 and TRBJ2-1, is DTGVSQNPRHKITKRGQNVTFRCDPISEHNRLYWYRQTLGQGPEFLTYFQNEAQLEKSRLLSDRFSAERPKGSFSTLEIQRTEQGDSAMYLCASSFGTARGDEQFFGPGTRLTVL.

In this sample, this clonotype turned up a few times. The gene calls are TRBV7-2 and TRBJ2-7, with 12 bases matching TRBD2. The J call is in doubt because the DNA end fits TRBJ2-5 better. The CDR3 spans 17 residues. Germline CDR1 and CDR2: SGHTA and FQGNSA. This CDR3 is CASGPFSTSGGKETQYF. CDR3 in DNA: TGTGCCAGCGGACCCTTTTCGACTAGCGGGGGTAAAGAGACCCAGTACTTC.

The table lists this clonotype with a count of one. J is TRBJ2-4 and V is TRBV7-8, with D uncertain. The end of the DNA fits TRBJ2-7 better, so the J call may be wrong. Germline CDR1 reads SGHVS; CDR2 reads FQNEAQ. This CDR3 is built from 16 residues. This CDR3 is CAGGSQVVGLSYEQYF. CDR3 nucleotides: TGTGCCGGCGGCTCCCAGGTTGTAGGGTTATCCTACGAGCAGTACTTC.

This chain links TRBV27 with TRBJ2-1, with 8 bases that match TRBD1. V gave up 8 bases and J gave up 14 bases; unmatched junction bases: 14. This CDR3 contains 13 residues. Germline lookup yields CDR1 MNHEY and CDR2 SMNVEV (reference sequence). CDR3 DNA sequence: TGTGCCAGCTCACCTCGGACAGGGTCTGATGAGTTCTTC. It yields the protein CASSPRTGSDEFF.

This clonotype was seen a few times. The rearrangement links TRBV2 to TRBJ1-2, with TRBD1 identical over 8 bases. Trimming took 2 bases from V and 2 from J; bases not matched to a gene: 7. Germline V gene lookup returns CDR1 SNHLY and CDR2 FYNNEI. The CDR3 has 16 amino acids. For the CDR3, the DNA is TGTGCCAGCAGTGAACCACAGGACAGGGTGAACTATGGCTACACCTTC. Protein: CASSEPQDRVNYGYTF.

This clonotype was counted only a few times. This chain uses TRBV20-1 with TRBJ1-5, with D possibly TRBD1 on 6 matching bases. The length of the CDR3 is 14 residues. Germline values: CDR1 DFQATT, CDR2 SNEGSKA (reference sequence). V lost 3 bases, J lost 4 bases, and 13 bases lay in between. For the CDR3, the DNA is TGCAGTGCTAGGGAAAGACAGGCTAATCAGCCCCAGCATTTT. This translates into CSARERQANQPQHF.

In its sample, this clonotype was seen once. The V and J genes are TRBV4-3 and TRBJ1-2; D possibly corresponds to TRBD1 (5 bases). The CDR3 spans 14 residues. CDR1 is LGHNA and CDR2 is YSLEER in the germline V gene. Trimming removed 0 bases from V and 4 bases from J, with 9 bases in between. This CDR3 is CASSQERDSYGYTF. CDR3 sequence (DNA): TGCGCCAGCAGCCAAGAGCGAGACAGCTATGGCTACACCTTC.

The V and J genes are TRBV29-1 and TRBJ2-7, with 7 bases identical to TRBD2. This CDR3 comprises 17 residues. J gave up 1 base and V 4 bases, and 16 bases lay outside the gene matches. Germline CDR1 SQVTM, CDR2 ANQGSEA. The chain's CDR3 is CSVAPLGSVGGSYEQYF. The CDR3 bases are TGCAGCGTTGCCCCGTTGGGGTCTGTCGGGGGGTCCTACGAGCAGTACTTC.

This chain uses TRBV29-1 with TRBJ2-7; D gene ambiguous. V lost 5 bases, J lost 3 bases, and 11 bases lay in between. The CDR3 consists of 12 residues. Germline V CDR1 and CDR2: SQVTM, ANQGSEA. The chain's CDR3 is CSVSHGNYEQYF. CDR3 bases: TGCAGCGTTTCTCACGGAAACTACGAGCAGTACTTC.

This CDR3 is CASSLRTSGGRDNEQFF. DNA for the CDR3: TGTGCCAGCAGCCTCCGGACTAGCGGGGGCCGGGACAATGAGCAGTTCTTC. The V gene is TRBV7-2, the J gene TRBJ2-1, with 13 bases fitting TRBD2. Germline CDR1 SGHTA, CDR2 FQGNSA. The ends lost 5 bases at V and 5 bases at J; junction bases unmatched: 9. The CDR3 runs 17 residues.

CDR3 loop: CASSWGNPYEQYF. CDR3 DNA sequence: TGTGCCAGCAGCTGGGGAAATCCCTACGAGCAGTACTTC. The chain joins TRBV5-6 to TRBJ2-7; D gene uncertain. CDR1 SGHDT and CDR2 YYEEEE come from the germline V gene. V lost 3 bases and J lost 2, with 9 bases in between. CDR3 length: 13 residues.

The chain has TRBV10-3 and TRBJ2-4; D ambiguous. The CDR3 loop spans 14 amino acids. Germline assignment: CDR1 ENHRY and CDR2 SYGVKD. V dropped 10 bases and J dropped 1 base, with 14 bases sitting between them. The DNA of the CDR3 is TGTGCCAGTGCCCTCAGTCGGGCCAAAAACATTCAGTACTTC. Its translation: CASALSRAKNIQYF.

The chain uses TRBV12-3 or TRBV12-4 and TRBJ1-6, with D possibly being TRBD1 (6 bases). V shed 6 bases and J shed 7 bases, with 13 bases lying between them. This CDR3 is 14 amino acids long. CDR3 loop: CASRGETGNSPLHF. The DNA for the CDR3 is TGTGCCAGCAGGGGGGAAACAGGGAATTCACCCCTCCACTTT.

V usage is TRBV3-1 and J usage is TRBJ2-7; the D is unclear. This CDR3 region has 12 residues. The V gene's germline CDR1 is LGHDT and CDR2 YNNKEL (reference sequence). With 0 bases removed from V and 7 bases from J, the gap between germline ends came to 7 bases. The CDR3 here is CASSQDRNEQYF. DNA for the CDR3: TGTGCCAGCAGCCAAGATCGGAATGAGCAGTACTTC.

This chain joins TRBV27 and TRBJ1-6; D might be TRBD1 (5 bases). CDR3 length equals 13 residues. The V and J ends lost 3 bases and 11 bases respectively, with 11 bases between them. CDR1 is MNHEY and CDR2 is SMNVEV in the germline V gene (reference sequence). The DNA of the CDR3 is TGTGCCAGCAGTTTCCCGGGGCCGGCACCCCTCCACTTT. It encodes CASSFPGPAPLHF.

This clonotype occurred many times. V gene TRBV14 combines with J gene TRBJ2-7, with 10 bases matching TRBD2. Germline values: CDR1 SGHDN, CDR2 FVKESK. The CDR3 has 14 residues. The V segment lost 5 bases and the J segment 2 bases; nucleotides outside the gene matches: 3. Written as DNA, the CDR3 is TGTGCCAGCAGCACACTAGCGGGGCCCTACGAGCAGTACTTC. This gives the protein CASSTLAGPYEQYF.

The J gene is TRBJ2-1, the V gene TRBV20-1; the match to TRBD2 covers 10 bases. Germline loops: CDR1 DFQATT, CDR2 SNEGSKA (reference sequence). With 2 bases clipped from V and 1 base from J, the junction kept 5 bases outside the gene matches. This CDR3 is 16 amino acids long. The CDR3 loop is CSARQASGGSYNEQFF. CDR3 coding DNA: TGCAGTGCTAGACAGGCTAGCGGGGGATCCTACAATGAGCAGTTCTTC.

The rearrangement uses TRBV4-3 and TRBJ1-6; D may be TRBD1 (6 bases). Deletions cut 2 bases from V and 7 bases from J, with 9 bases between. The CDR3 is 14 residues long. Germline V gene sequence: CDR1 LGHNA, CDR2 YSLEER. The chain's CDR3 is CASSQLDRNSPLHF. Written as DNA, the CDR3 is TGCGCCAGCAGCCAATTAGACAGGAATTCACCCCTCCACTTT.

In this sample, this clonotype turned up a few times. The gene calls are TRBV15 and TRBJ2-7, with 7 positions matching TRBD1. After removal of 4 bases from V and 2 bases from J, the junction contained 5 bases not matched to a gene. CDR3 length equals 14 residues. Germline V CDR1 and CDR2: LNHNV, YYDKDF (reference sequence). CDR3 sequence: CATSIRQGPYEQYF. The CDR3 DNA reads as TGTGCCACCAGCATCCGACAGGGACCCTACGAGCAGTACTTC.

There are a few counts of this clonotype. CDR3 sequence: CSVKMTGGFDGYTF. The CDR3 nucleotides read TGCAGCGTTAAAATGACAGGGGGCTTCGATGGCTACACCTTC. This chain joins TRBV29-1 and TRBJ1-2; TRBD1 matches at 10 bases. CDR3 length: 14 amino acids. The germline V gene encodes CDR1 SQVTM and CDR2 ANQGSEA. V was pared by 5 bases and J by 6 bases, with 9 bases of the junction left unmatched.

The chain has TRBV7-8 and TRBJ1-2, with a tentative D call TRBD1 (6 bases). V dropped 1 base and J dropped 10 bases, with 7 bases sitting between them. The CDR3 length is 11 residues. Germline loops: CDR1 SGHVS, CDR2 FQNEAQ. The CDR3 nucleotides are TGTGCCAGCAGCTTAGGACAGGCCTACACCTTC. Translation gives CASSLGQAYTF.

This sequence joins TRBV4-1 and TRBJ2-3; D remains ambiguous. The length of the CDR3 is 14 residues. Germline lookup yields CDR1 MGHRA and CDR2 YSYEKL. Trimming cost V 5 bases and J 4 bases, with 13 bases left between them. CDR3 amino acids: CASSVRTPADTQYF. CDR3 DNA sequence: TGCGCCAGCAGCGTACGGACCCCCGCAGATACGCAGTATTTT.